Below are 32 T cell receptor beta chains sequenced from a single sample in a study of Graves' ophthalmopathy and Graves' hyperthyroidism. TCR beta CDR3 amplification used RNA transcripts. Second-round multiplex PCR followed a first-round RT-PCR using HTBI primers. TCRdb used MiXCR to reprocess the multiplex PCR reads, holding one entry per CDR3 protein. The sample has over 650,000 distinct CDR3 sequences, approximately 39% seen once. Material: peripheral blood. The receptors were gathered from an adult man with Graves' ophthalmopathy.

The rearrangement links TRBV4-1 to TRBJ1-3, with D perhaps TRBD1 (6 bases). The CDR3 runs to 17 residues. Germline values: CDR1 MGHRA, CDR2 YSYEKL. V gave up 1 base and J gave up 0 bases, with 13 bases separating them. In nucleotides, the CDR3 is TGCGCCAGCAGCCAAGGCCTTGGGGGCAGCTCTGGAAACACCATATATTTT. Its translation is CASSQGLGGSSGNTIYF.

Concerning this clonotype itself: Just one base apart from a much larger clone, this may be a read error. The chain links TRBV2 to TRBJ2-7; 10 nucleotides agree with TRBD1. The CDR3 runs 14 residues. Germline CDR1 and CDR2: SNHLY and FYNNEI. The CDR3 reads CASKGAGQGNEQHF. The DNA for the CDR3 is TGTGCCAGCAAAGGCGCGGGACAGGGGAACGAGCAGCACTTC. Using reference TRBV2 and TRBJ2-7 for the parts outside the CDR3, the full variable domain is EPEVTQTPSHQVTQMGQEVILRCVPISNHLYFYWYRQILGQKVEFLVSFYNNEISEKSEIFDDQFSVERPDGSNFTLKIRSTKLEDSAMYFCASKGAGQGNEQHFGPGTRLTVT.

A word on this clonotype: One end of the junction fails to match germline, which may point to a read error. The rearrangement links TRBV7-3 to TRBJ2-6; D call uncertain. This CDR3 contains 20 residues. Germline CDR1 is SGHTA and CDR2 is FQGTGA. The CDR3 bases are TGCGCCAGCAGCCAAGATCGGATCTCTCAGTCAAATCACTGGGCCAACGTCCTGACTTTC. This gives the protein CASSQDRISQSNHWANVLTF.

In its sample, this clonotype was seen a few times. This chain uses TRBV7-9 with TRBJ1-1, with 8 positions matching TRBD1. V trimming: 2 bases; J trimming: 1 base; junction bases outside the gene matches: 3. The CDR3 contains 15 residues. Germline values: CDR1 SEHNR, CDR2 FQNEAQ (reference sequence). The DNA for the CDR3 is TGTGCCAGCAGCTTATCCCAGGGGGCGAACACTGAAGCTTTCTTT. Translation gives CASSLSQGANTEAFF. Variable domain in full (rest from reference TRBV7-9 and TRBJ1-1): DTGVSQNPRHKITKRGQNVTFRCDPISEHNRLYWYRQTLGQGPEFLTYFQNEAQLEKSRLLSDRFSAERPKGSFSTLEIQRTEQGDSAMYLCASSLSQGANTEAFFGQGTRLTVV.

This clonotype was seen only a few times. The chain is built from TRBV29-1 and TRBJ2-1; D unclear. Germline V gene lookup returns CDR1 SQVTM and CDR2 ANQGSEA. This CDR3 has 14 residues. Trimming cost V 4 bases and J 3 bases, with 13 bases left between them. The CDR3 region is CSVGVVRDYNEQFF. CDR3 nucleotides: TGCAGCGTTGGCGTCGTTAGGGACTACAATGAGCAGTTCTTC.

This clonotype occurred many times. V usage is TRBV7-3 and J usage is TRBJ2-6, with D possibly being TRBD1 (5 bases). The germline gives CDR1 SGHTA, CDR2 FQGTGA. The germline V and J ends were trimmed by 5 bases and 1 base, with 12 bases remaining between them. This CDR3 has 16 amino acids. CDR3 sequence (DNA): TGTGCCAGCAGCCCAGGGTTCCGTTCTGGGGCCAACGTCCTGACTTTC. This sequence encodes CASSPGFRSGANVLTF. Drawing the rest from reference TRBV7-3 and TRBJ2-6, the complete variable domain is GAGVSQTPSNKVTEKGKYVELRCDPISGHTALYWYRQSLGQGPEFLIYFQGTGAADDSGLPNDRFFAVRPEGSVSTLKIQRTERGDSAVYLCASSPGFRSGANVLTFGAGSRLTVL.

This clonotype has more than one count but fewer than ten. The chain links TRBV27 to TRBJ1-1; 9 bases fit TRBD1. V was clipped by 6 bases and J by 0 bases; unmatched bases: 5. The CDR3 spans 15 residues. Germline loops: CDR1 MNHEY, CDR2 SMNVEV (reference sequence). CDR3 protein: CASRQGTGLNTEAFF. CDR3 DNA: TGTGCCAGCAGACAAGGGACAGGGCTGAACACTGAAGCTTTCTTT.

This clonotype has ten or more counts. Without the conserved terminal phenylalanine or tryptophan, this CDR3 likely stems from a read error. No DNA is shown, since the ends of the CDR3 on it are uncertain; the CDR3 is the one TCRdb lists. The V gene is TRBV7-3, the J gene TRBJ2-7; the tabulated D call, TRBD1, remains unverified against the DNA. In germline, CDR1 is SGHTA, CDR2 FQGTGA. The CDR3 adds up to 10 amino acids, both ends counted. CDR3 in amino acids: CASGSEPPTR.

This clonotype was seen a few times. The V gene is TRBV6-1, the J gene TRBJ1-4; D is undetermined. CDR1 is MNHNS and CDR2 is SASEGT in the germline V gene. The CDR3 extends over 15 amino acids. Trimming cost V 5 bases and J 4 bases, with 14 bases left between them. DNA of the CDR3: TGTGCCAGCAGTTTCCGACTGGCGGTTAATGAAAAACTGTTTTTT. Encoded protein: CASSFRLAVNEKLFF.

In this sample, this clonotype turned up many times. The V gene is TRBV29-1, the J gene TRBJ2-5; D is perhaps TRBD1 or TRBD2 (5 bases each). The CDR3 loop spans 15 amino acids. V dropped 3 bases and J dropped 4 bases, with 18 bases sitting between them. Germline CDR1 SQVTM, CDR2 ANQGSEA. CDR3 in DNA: TGCAGCGTTGAGGCAGGGAGCGTGGGAATAGAGACCCAGTACTTC. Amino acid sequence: CSVEAGSVGIETQYF.

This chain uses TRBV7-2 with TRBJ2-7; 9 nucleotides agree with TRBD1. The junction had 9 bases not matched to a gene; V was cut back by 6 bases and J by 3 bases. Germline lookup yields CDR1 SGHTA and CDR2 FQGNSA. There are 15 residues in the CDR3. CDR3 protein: CASSRTGTGIYEQYF. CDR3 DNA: TGTGCCAGCAGTAGGACCGGGACAGGGATCTACGAGCAGTACTTC.

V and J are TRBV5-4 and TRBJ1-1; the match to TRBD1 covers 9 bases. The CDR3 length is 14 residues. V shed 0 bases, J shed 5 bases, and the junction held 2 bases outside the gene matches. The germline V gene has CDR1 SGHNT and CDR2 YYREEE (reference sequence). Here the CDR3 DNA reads TGTGCCAGCAGCTTGGGGGACAGGGCTACTGAAGCTTTCTTT. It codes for CASSLGDRATEAFF. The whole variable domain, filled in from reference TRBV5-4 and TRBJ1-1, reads ETGVTQSPTHLIKTRGQQVTLRCSSQSGHNTVSWYQQALGQGPQFIFQYYREEENGRGNFPPRFSGLQFPNYSSELNVNALELDDSALYLCASSLGDRATEAFFGQGTRLTVV.

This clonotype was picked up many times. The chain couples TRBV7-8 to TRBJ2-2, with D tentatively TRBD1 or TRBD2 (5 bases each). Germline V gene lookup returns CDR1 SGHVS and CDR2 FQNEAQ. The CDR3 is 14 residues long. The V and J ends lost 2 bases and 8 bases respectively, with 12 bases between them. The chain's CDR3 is CASSLPGWGGELFF. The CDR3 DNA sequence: TGTGCCAGCAGCTTACCCGGATGGGGGGGGGAGCTGTTTTTT.

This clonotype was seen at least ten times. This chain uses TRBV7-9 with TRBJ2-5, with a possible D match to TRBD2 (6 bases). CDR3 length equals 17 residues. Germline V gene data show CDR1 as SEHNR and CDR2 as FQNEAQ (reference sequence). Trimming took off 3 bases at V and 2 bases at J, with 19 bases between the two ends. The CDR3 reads CASSLSRRRTIQETQYF. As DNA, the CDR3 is TGTGCCAGCAGCTTGTCTCGGCGGAGGACTATACAAGAGACCCAGTACTTC.

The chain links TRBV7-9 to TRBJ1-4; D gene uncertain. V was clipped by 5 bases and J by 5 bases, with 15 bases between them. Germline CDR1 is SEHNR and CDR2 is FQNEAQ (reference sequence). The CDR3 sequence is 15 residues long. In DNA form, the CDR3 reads TGTGCCAGCAGCCCCGAGGGTAGGGCAAATGAAAAACTGTTTTTT. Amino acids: CASSPEGRANEKLFF.

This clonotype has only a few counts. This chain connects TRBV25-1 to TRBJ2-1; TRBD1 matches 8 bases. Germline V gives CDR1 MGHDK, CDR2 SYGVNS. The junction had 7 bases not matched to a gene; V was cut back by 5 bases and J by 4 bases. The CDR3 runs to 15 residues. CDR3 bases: TGTGCCAGCAGTACAAGGACAGGGCTATACAATGAGCAGTTCTTC. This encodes CASSTRTGLYNEQFF.

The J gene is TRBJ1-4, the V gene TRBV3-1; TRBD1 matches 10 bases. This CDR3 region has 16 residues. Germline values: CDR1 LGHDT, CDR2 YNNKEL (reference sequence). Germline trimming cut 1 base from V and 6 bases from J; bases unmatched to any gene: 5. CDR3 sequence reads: CASSQVAGTGDEKLFF. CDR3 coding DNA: TGTGCCAGCAGCCAAGTCGCCGGGACAGGGGATGAAAAACTGTTTTTT.

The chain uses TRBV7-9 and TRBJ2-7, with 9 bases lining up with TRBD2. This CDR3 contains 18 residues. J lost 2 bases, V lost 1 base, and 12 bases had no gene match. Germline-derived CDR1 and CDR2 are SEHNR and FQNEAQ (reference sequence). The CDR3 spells CASSLGPAGGFTTYEQYF. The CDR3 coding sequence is TGTGCCAGCAGCTTAGGGCCAGCGGGGGGTTTTACTACCTACGAGCAGTACTTC. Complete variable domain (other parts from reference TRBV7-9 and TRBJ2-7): DTGVSQNPRHKITKRGQNVTFRCDPISEHNRLYWYRQTLGQGPEFLTYFQNEAQLEKSRLLSDRFSAERPKGSFSTLEIQRTEQGDSAMYLCASSLGPAGGFTTYEQYFGPGTRLTVT.

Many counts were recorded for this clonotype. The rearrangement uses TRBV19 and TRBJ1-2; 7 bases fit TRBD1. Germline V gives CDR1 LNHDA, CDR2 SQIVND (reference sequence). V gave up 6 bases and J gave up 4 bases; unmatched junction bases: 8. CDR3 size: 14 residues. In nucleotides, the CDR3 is TGTGCCAGTAGCAGGACAGGTTACGCCTATGGCTACACCTTC. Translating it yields CASSRTGYAYGYTF.

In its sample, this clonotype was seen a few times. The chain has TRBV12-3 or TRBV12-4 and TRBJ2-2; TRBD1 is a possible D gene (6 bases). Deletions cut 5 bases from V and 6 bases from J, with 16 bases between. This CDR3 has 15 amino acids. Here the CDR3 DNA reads TGTGCCAGCAGTACCGGAACAGGGAGCTCCGGGGAGCTGTTTTTT. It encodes CASSTGTGSSGELFF.

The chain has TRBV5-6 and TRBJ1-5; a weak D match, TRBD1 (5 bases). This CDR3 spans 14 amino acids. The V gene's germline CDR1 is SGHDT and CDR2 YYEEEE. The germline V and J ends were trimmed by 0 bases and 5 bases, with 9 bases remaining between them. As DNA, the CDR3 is TGTGCCAGCAGCTTGGTCCCAGGGCATCAGCCCCAGCATTTT. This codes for CASSLVPGHQPQHF.

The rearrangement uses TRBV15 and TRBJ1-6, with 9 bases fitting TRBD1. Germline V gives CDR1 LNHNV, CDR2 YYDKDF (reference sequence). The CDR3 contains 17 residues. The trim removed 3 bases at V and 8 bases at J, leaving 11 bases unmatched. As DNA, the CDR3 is TGTGCCACCAGCAGCCCCTCCGGACAGGGGAATTATTCACCCCTCCACTTT. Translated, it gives CATSSPSGQGNYSPLHF.

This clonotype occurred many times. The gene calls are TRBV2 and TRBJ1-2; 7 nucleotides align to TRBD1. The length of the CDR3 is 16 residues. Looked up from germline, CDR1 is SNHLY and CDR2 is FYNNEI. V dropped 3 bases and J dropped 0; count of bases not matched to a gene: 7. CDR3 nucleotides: TGTGCCAGCAGTGAGCGACAGGGATCAGCTAACTATGGCTACACCTTC. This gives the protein CASSERQGSANYGYTF. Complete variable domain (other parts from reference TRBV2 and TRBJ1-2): EPEVTQTPSHQVTQMGQEVILRCVPISNHLYFYWYRQILGQKVEFLVSFYNNEISEKSEIFDDQFSVERPDGSNFTLKIRSTKLEDSAMYFCASSERQGSANYGYTFGSGTRLTVV.

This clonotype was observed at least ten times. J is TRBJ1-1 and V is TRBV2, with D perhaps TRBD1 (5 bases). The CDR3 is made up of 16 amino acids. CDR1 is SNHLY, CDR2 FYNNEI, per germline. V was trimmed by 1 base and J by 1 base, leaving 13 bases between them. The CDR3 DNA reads TGTGCCAGCAGTGAAGGTGGGGGAGGTGGGAACACTGAAGCTTTCTTT. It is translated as CASSEGGGGGNTEAFF. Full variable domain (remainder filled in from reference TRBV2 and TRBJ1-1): EPEVTQTPSHQVTQMGQEVILRCVPISNHLYFYWYRQILGQKVEFLVSFYNNEISEKSEIFDDQFSVERPDGSNFTLKIRSTKLEDSAMYFCASSEGGGGGNTEAFFGQGTRLTVV.

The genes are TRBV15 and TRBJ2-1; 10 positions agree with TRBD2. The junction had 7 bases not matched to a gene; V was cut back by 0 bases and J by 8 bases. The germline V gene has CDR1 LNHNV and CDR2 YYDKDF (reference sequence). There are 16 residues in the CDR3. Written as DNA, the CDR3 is TGTGCCACCAGCAGAGACCAGTCTAGCGGGAGCTATGAGCAGTTCTTC. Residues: CATSRDQSSGSYEQFF. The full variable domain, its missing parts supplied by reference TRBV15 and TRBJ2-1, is DAMVIQNPRYQVTQFGKPVTLSCSQTLNHNVMYWYQQKSSQAPKLLFHYYDKDFNNEADTPDNFQSRRPNTSFCFLDIRSPGLGDTAMYLCATSRDQSSGSYEQFFGPGTRLTVL.

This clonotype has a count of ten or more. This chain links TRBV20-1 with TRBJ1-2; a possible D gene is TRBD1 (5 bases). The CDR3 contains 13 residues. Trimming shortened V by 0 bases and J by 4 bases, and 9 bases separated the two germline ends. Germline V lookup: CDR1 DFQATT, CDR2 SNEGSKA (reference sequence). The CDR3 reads CSARDRGSYGYTF. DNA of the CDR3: TGCAGTGCTAGAGATCGGGGCTCCTATGGCTACACCTTC.

This CDR3 is CASTDTGTLKETQYF. The CDR3 nucleotides read TGTGCCAGCACCGACACCGGGACATTGAAAGAGACCCAGTACTTC. V is TRBV12-3 or TRBV12-4 and J is TRBJ2-5; the D gene is possibly TRBD1 (6 bases). The CDR3 covers 15 residues. With 7 bases removed from V and 3 bases from J, the gap between germline ends came to 18 bases.

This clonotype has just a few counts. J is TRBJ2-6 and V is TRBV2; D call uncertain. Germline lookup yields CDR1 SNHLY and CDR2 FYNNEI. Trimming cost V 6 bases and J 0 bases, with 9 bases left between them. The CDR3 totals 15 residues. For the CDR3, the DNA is TGTGCCAGCAGCAAGGTCCTCTCTGGGGCCAACGTCCTGACTTTC. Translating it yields CASSKVLSGANVLTF. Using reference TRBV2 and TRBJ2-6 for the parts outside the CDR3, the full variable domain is EPEVTQTPSHQVTQMGQEVILRCVPISNHLYFYWYRQILGQKVEFLVSFYNNEISEKSEIFDDQFSVERPDGSNFTLKIRSTKLEDSAMYFCASSKVLSGANVLTFGAGSRLTVL.

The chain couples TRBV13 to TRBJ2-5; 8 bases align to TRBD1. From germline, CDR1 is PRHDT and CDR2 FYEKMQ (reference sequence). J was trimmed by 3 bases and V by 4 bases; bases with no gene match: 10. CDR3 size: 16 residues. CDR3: CASSSLRTGRKETQYF. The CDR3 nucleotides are TGTGCCAGCAGCTCACTTCGGACAGGGAGAAAAGAGACCCAGTACTTC.

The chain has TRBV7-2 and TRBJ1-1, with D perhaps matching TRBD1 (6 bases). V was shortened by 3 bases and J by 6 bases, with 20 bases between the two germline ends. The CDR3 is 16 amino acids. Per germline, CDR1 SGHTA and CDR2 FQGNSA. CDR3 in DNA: TGTGCCAGCAGCTTGGGGTCAGGGGAGATTTACGCTGAAGCTTTCTTT. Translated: CASSLGSGEIYAEAFF.

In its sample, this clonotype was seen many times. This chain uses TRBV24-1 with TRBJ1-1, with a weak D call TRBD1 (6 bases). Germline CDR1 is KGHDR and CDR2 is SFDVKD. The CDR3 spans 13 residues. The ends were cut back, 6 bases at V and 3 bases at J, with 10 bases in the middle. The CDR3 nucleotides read TGTGCCACCAGTCAAGGGGGAGACACTGAAGCTTTCTTT. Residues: CATSQGGDTEAFF.

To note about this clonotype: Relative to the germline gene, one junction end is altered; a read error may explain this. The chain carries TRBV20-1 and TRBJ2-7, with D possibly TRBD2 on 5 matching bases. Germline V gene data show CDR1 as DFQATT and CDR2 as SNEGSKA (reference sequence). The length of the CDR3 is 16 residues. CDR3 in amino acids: CSARPGDYTNGYELYF. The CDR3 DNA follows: TGCAGTGCTAGGCCCGGTGACTACACGAACGGCTACGAGCTGTACTTC.